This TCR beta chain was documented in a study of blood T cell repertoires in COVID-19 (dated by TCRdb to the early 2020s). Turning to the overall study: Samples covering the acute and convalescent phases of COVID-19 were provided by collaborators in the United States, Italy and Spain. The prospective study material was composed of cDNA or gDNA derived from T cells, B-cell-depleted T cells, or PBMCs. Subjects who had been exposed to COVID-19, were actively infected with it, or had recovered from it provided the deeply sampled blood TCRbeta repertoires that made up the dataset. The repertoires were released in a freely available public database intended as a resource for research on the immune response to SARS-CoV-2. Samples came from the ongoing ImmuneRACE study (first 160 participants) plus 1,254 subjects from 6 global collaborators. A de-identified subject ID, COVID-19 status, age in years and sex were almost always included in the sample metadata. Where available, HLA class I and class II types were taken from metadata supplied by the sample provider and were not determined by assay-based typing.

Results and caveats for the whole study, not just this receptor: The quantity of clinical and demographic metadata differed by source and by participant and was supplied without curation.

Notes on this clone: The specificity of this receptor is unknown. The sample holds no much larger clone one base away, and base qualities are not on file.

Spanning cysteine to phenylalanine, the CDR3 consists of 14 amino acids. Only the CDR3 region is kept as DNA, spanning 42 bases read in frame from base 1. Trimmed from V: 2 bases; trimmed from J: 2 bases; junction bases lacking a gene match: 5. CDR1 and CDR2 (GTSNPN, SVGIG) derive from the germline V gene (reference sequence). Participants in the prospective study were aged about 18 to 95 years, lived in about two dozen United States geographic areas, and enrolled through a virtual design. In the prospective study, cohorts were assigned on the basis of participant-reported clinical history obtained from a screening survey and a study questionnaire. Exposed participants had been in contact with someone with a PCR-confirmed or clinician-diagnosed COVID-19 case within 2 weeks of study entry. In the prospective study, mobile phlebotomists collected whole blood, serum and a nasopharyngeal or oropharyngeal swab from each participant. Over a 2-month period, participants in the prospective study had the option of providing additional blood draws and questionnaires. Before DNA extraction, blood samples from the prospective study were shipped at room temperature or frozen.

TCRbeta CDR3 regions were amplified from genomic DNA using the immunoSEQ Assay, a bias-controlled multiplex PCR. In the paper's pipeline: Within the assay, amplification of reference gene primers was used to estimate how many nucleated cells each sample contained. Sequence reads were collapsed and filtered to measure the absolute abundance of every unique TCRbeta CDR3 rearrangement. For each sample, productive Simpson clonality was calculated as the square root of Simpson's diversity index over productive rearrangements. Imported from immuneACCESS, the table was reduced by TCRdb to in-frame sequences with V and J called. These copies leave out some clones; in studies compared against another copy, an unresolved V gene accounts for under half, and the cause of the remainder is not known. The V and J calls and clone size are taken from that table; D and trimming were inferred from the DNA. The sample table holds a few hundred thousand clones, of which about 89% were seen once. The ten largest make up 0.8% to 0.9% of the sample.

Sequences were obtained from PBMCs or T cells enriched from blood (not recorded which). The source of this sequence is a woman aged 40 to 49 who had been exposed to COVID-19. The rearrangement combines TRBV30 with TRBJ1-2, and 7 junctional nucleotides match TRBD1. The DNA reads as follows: TGTGCCTGGAGTTACAGGGGAGGAAACTATGGCTACACCTTC. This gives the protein CAWSYRGGNYGYTF.